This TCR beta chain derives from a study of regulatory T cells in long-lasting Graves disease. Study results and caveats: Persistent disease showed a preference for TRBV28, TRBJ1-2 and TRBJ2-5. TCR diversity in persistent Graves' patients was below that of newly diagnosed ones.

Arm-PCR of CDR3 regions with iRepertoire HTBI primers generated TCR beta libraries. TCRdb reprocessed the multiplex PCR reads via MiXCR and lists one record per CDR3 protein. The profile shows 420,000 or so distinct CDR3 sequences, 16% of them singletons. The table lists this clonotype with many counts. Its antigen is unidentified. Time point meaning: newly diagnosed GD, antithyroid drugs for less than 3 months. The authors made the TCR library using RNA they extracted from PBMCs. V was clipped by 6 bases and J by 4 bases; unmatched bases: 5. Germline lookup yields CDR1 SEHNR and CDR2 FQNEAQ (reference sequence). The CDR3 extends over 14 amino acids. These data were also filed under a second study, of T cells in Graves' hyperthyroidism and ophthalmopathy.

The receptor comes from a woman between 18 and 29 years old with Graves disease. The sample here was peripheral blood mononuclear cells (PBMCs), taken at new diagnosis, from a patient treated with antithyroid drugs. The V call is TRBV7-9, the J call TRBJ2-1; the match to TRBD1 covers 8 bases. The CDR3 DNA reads TGTGCCAGCAGTCCGGACAGGGAATACAATGAGCAGTTCTTC. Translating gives CASSPDREYNEQFF.